The present T cell receptor beta chain was sequenced within a study of identical twins. The study, taken as a whole, reports: Low generation-probability sequences were in excess among twin-shared out-of-frame alpha sequences. Partly confounded zero-insertion analyses could result from invariant MAIT and iNKT cells.

Unique molecular identifiers were present on the cDNA, which also gained a universal primer site by template switching. Each CDR3 protein gets one entry after TCRdb re-called the 5' RACE reads with MiXCR. The table includes about 530,000 distinct CDR3 sequences, about a fifth detected once. This clonotype was recorded a few times. Its antigen is not known. CDR1 is MGHRA and CDR2 is YSYEKL in the germline V gene. There are 14 residues in the CDR3. The V and J ends lost 4 bases and 8 bases respectively, with 17 bases between them. The same sample was also used in a study of yellow fever vaccine responses in identical twins.

Sequencing input: CD4+ T cells sorted from blood. The receptor's source is a woman younger than 35 in good health. The rearrangement joins TRBV4-1 to TRBJ1-2, with D perhaps TRBD1 (5 bases). The CDR3 region has the DNA TGCGCCAGCAGCCTTACAGGCGGAGGGTCGGGCTACACCTTC. Translated: CASSLTGGGSGYTF.